These 6 T cell receptor beta chains share one sample of origin, sequenced in a study of regulatory T cells in long-lasting Graves disease (dated by TCRdb to the early 2020s). The time point label corresponds to: persistent/refractory GD, antithyroid drugs over 5 years with positive TRAb. For both TCR sequencing and RNA sequencing, RNA was extracted from PBMCs in TRIzol. The library was prepared using multiplex PCR. These reads were obtained on an Illumina HiSeq 4000. iRepertoire HTBI primers and Arm-PCR amplification of CDR3 regions were used to construct TCR beta libraries. TCRdb passed the public sequencing reads through fastp at Q25 and MiXCR, retaining productive beta sequences. Identical CDR3 protein sequences are pooled into one entry, listed with their most common genes and DNA. The sample includes hundreds of thousands of distinct CDR3 sequences, with about 30% observed a single time. The ten most abundant clones make up about 42% of the sample.

The material sequenced was peripheral blood mononuclear cells (PBMCs), taken when the disease was refractory, from a patient treated with antithyroid drugs. These receptors originate from a female donor with Graves disease.

This clonotype occurred many times. This sequence joins TRBV11-2 and TRBJ2-6; D unresolved. V was trimmed by 9 bases and J by 4 bases, leaving 7 bases between them. The CDR3 totals 12 residues. The V gene's germline CDR1 is SGHAT and CDR2 FQNNGV. The CDR3 sequence: CASWPGANVLTF. The CDR3 region has the DNA TGTGCCAGTTGGCCCGGGGCCAACGTCCTGACTTTC.

The chain couples TRBV4-1 to TRBJ2-7; 10 positions match TRBD2. The CDR3 extends over 16 amino acids. Germline CDR1 reads MGHRA; CDR2 reads YSYEKL. J lost 3 bases, V lost 1 base, and 6 bases had no gene match. In DNA, the CDR3 is TGCGCCAGCAGCCAAGCTAGGACTAGCGGCTACTACGAGCAGTACTTC. Protein: CASSQARTSGYYEQYF.

This clonotype was observed a few times. The genes are TRBV5-5 and TRBJ2-5; D possibly corresponds to TRBD2 (5 bases). The CDR3 runs to 14 residues. V was cut by 3 bases and J by 5 bases, with 14 bases left in between. The germline gives CDR1 SGHKS, CDR2 YYEKEE (reference sequence). CDR3 loop: CASSYLSGGETQYF. DNA for the CDR3: TGTGCCAGCAGCTACCTCAGTGGCGGGGAGACCCAGTACTTC.

The chain carries TRBV20-1 and TRBJ2-7, with a tentative D call TRBD2 (5 bases). The length of the CDR3 is 12 residues. The V gene lost 2 bases and the J gene lost 3 bases, with 8 bases spanning the gap. Germline values: CDR1 DFQATT, CDR2 SNEGSKA (reference sequence). The CDR3 sequence: CSARLTSYEQYF. The CDR3 bases are TGCAGTGCTAGACTTACTAGCTACGAGCAGTACTTC.

This clonotype was observed a few times. The chain employs TRBV7-8 and TRBJ1-5; D may be TRBD1 (5 bases). The ends were cut back, 4 bases at V and 1 base at J, with 8 bases in the middle. From germline, CDR1 is SGHVS and CDR2 FQNEAQ. The CDR3 spans 14 residues. This CDR3 is CASSWGGSNQPQHF. In DNA, the CDR3 is TGTGCCAGCAGCTGGGGGGGGAGCAATCAGCCCCAGCATTTT.

The gene calls are TRBV10-3 and TRBJ1-2; perhaps TRBD1 as D (5 bases). With 8 bases removed from V and 6 bases from J, the gap between germline ends came to 16 bases. Germline-derived CDR1 and CDR2 are ENHRY and SYGVKD. CDR3 length equals 13 residues. The CDR3 loop reads CAIGGDPTHGYTF. The CDR3, as DNA: TGTGCCATCGGGGGGGATCCAACCCATGGCTACACCTTC.